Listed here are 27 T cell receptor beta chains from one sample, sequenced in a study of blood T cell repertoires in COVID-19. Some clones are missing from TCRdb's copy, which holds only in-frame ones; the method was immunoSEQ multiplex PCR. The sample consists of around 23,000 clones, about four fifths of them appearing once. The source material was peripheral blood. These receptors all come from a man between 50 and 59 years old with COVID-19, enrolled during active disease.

CDR3 DNA sequence: TGTGCCAGCAGCCGCGGGACCAACCCCTACAATGAGCAGTTCTTC. It specifies CASSRGTNPYNEQFF. The chain is built from TRBV7-2 and TRBJ2-1; a weak D match, TRBD2 (6 bases). This CDR3 has 15 residues. Germline-derived CDR1 and CDR2 are SGHTA and FQGNSA. Between the trimmed V and J ends, which lost 5 bases and 2 bases, there was a span of 13 bases.

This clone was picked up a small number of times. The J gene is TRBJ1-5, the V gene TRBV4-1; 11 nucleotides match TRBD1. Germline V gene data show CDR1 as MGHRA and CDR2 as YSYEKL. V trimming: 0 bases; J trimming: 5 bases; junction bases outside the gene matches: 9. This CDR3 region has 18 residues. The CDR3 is CASSQDSGGQGVYQPQHF. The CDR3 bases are TGCGCCAGCAGCCAAGATTCGGGGGGACAGGGGGTTTATCAGCCCCAGCATTTT.

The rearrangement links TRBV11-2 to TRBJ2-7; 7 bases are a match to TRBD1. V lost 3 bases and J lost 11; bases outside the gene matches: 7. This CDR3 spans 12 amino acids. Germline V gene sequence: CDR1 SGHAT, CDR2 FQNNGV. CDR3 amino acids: CASSFLRQGKYF. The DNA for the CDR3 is TGTGCCAGCAGCTTCTTACGACAGGGAAAGTACTTC.

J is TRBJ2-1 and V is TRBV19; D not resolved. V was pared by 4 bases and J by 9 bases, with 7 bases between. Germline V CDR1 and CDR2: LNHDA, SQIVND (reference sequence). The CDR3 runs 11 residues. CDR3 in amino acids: CASSNSGEQFF. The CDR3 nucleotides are TGTGCCAGTAGTAATAGTGGTGAGCAGTTCTTC.

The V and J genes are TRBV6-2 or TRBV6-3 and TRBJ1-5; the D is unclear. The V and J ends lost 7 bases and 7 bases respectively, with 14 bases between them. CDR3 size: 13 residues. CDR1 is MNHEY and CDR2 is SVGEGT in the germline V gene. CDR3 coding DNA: TGTGCCAGCAACCCGCCCGGAGGACAGCCCCAGCATTTT. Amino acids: CASNPPGGQPQHF.

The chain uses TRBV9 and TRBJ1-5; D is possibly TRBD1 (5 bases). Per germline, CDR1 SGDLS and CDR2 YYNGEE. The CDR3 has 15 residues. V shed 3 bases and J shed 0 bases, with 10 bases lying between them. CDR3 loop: CASSAGGNSNQPQHF. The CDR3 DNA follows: TGTGCCAGCAGCGCCGGGGGTAATAGCAATCAGCCCCAGCATTTT.

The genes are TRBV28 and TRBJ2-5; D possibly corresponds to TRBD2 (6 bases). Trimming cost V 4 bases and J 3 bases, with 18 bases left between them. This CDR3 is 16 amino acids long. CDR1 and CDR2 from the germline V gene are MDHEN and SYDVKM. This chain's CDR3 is CASSSAGFGGEETQYF. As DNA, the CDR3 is TGTGCCAGCAGTTCAGCGGGCTTTGGGGGAGAAGAGACCCAGTACTTC.

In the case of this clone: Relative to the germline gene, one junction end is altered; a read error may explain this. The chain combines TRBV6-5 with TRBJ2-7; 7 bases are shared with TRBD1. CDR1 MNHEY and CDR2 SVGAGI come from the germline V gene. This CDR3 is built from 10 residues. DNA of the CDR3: TGTGCCAGCATAACAGGGGTCCCCCGCTTC. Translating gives CASITGVPRF.

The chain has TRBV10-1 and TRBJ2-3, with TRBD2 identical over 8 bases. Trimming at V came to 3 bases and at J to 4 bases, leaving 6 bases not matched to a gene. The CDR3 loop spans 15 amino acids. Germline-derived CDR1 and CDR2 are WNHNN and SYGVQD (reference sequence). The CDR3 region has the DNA TGCGCCAGCAGTGATGTAGCGGGAACCGCAGATACGCAGTATTTT. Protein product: CASSDVAGTADTQYF.

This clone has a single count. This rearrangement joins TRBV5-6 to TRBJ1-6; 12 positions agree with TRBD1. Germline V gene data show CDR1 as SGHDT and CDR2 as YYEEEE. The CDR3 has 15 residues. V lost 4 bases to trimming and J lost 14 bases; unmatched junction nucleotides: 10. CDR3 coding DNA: TGTGCCAGCAGCCCGGCGGGACAGGGGGCCCGGGCCCTCCACTTT. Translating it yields CASSPAGQGARALHF.

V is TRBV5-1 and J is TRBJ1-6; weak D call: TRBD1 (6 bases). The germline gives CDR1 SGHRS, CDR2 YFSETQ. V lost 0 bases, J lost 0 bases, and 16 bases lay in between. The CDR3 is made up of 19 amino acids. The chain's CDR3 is CASSLVLTGGSSYNSPLHF. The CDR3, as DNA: TGCGCCAGCAGCTTGGTTTTGACAGGCGGAAGCTCCTATAATTCACCCCTCCACTTT.

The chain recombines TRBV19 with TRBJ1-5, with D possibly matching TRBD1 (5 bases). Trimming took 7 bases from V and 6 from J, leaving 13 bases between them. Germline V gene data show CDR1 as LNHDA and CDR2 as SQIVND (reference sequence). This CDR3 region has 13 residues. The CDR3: CASKVDSFQPQHF. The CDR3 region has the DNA TGTGCCAGTAAGGTTGACAGCTTTCAGCCCCAGCATTTT.

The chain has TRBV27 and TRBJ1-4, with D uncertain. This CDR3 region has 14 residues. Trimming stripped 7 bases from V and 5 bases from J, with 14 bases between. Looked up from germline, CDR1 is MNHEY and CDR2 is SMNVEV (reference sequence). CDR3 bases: TGTGCCAGCAAGGTCCAGATCGGGAATGAAAAACTGTTTTTT. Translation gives CASKVQIGNEKLFF. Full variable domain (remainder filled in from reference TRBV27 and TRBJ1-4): EAQVTQNPRYLITVTGKKLTVTCSQNMNHEYMSWYRQDPGLGLRQIYYSMNVEVTDKGDVPEGYKVSRKEKRNFPLILESPSPNQTSLYFCASKVQIGNEKLFFGSGTQLSVL.

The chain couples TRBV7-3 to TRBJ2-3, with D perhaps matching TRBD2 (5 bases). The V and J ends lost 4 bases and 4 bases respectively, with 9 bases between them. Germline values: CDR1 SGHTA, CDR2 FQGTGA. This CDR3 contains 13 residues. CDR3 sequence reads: CASSYPGADTQYF. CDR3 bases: TGTGCCAGCAGCTACCCCGGGGCAGATACGCAGTATTTT.

CDR3 sequence reads: CASSSAGYEQYF. DNA for the CDR3: TGTGCCAGCAGTTCCGCAGGGTACGAGCAGTACTTC. The V call is TRBV6-5, the J call TRBJ2-7, with D perhaps matching TRBD1 (5 bases). V lost 4 bases to trimming and J lost 4 bases, with 8 bases between them. CDR3 size: 12 residues. Germline CDR1 MNHEY, CDR2 SVGAGI.

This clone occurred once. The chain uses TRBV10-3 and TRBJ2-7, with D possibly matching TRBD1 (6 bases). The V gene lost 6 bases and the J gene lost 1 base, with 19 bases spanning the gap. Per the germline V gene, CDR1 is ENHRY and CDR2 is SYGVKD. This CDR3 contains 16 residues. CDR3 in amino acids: CAIRKGVGVESYEQYF. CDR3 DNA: TGTGCCATCAGGAAGGGGGTTGGGGTGGAGTCCTACGAGCAGTACTTC.

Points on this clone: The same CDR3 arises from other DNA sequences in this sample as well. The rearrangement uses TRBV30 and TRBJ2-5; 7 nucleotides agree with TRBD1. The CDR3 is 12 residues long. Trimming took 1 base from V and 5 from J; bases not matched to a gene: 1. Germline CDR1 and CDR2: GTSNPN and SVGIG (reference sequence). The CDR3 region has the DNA TGTGCCTGGAGTGGAGGGGGCGAGACCCAGTACTTC. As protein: CAWSGGGETQYF.

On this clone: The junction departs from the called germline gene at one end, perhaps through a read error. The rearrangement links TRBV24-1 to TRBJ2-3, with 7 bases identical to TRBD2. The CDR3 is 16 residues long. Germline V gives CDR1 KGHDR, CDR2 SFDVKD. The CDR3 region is CAISGGSWGRANTQYF. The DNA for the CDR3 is TGTGCCATCAGTGGAGGGAGCTGGGGGAGGGCCAATACGCAGTATTTT.

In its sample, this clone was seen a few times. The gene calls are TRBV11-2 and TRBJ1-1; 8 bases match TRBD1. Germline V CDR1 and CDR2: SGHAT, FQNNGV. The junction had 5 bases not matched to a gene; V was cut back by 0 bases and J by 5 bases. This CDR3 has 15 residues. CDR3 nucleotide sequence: TGTGCCAGCAGCTTAGATAGACAGGGGCTGACTGAAGCTTTCTTT. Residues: CASSLDRQGLTEAFF. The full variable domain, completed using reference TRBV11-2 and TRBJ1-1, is EAGVAQSPRYKIIEKRQSVAFWCNPISGHATLYWYQQILGQGPKLLIQFQNNGVVDDSQLPKDRFSAERLKGVDSTLKIQPAKLEDSAVYLCASSLDRQGLTEAFFGQGTRLTVV.

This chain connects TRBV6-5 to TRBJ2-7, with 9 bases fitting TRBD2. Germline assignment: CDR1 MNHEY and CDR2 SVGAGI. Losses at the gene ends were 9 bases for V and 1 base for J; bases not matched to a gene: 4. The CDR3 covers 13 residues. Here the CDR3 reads CASVAGDSYEQYF. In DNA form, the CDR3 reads TGTGCCAGTGTAGCGGGAGATTCCTACGAGCAGTACTTC.

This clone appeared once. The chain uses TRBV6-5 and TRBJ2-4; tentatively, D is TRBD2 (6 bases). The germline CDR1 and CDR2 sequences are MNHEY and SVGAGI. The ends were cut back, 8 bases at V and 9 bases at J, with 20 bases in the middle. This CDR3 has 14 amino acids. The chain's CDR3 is CASGGSGTGGIQYF. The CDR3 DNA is TGTGCCAGCGGGGGGTCAGGGACGGGTGGCATTCAGTACTTC.

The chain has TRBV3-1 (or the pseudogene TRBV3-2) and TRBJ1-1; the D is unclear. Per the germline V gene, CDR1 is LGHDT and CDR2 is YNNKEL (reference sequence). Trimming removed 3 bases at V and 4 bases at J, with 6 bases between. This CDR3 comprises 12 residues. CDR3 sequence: CASSQRGTEAFF. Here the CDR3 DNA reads TGTGCCAGCAGCCAGCGCGGCACTGAAGCTTTCTTT.

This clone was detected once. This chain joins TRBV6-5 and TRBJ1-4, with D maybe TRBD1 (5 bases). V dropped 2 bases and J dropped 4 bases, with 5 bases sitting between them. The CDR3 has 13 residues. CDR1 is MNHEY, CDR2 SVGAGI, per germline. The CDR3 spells CASSYQGNEKLFF. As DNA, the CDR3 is TGTGCCAGCAGTTACCAGGGTAATGAAAAACTGTTTTTT.

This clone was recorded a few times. The CDR3 spells CASSLLALSTDTQYF. CDR3 nucleotides: TGTGCCAGCAGTTTATTAGCCCTGAGCACAGATACGCAGTATTTT. The chain links TRBV27 to TRBJ2-3; the D is unclear. V was pared by 1 base and J by 0 bases, with 8 bases between. The CDR3 runs 15 residues. CDR1 is MNHEY, CDR2 SMNVEV, per germline (reference sequence).

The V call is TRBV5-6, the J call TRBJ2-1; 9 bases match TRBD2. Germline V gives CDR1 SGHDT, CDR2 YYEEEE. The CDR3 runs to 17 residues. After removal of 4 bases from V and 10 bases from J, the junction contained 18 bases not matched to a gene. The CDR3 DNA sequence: TGTGCCAGCAGCAAGCTAGCATGGGCGGGGGGGCCCCAAGAGCAGTTCTTC. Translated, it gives CASSKLAWAGGPQEQFF.

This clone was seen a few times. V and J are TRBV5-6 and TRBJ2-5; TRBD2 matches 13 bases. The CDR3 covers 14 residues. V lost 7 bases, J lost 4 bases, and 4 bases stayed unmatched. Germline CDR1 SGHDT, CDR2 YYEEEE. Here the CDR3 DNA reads TGTGCCAGCGGACTAGCGGGAGTTCTAGAGACCCAGTACTTC. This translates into CASGLAGVLETQYF.

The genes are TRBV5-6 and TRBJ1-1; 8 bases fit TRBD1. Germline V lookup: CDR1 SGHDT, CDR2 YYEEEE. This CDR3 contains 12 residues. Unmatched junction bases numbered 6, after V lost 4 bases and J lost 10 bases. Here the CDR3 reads CASSVGTGGAFF. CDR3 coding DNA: TGTGCCAGCAGCGTCGGGACAGGAGGAGCTTTCTTT.